This note documents a single T cell receptor beta chain sequence. Repertoires were generated with immunoSEQ multiplex PCR, while TCRdb's copy carries only in-frame clones and drops some. This sample has tens of thousands of clones, with roughly nine tenths found just once. This sample was included in a study of OX40 agonist ivuxolimab in advanced cancers. The CDR3 runs to 11 residues. The V gene lost 8 bases and the J gene lost 5 bases, with 9 bases spanning the gap. Germline V lookup: CDR1 LNHDA, CDR2 SQIVND (reference sequence). The clonotype comes from an adult with an advanced solid tumor such as melanoma, head and neck, liver or kidney cancer. The sequenced sample was CD4+ or CD8+ T cells sorted from blood, obtained in a trial of the OX40 agonist ivuxolimab. This chain connects TRBV19 to TRBJ2-5; D unclear. CDR3 bases: TGTGCCAGTCAACGAGAGGAGACCCAGTACTTC. This sequence encodes CASQREETQYF.